The present entry profiles one TCR beta chain with its context. The data originate from a study of blood T cell repertoires in COVID-19. Whole-study context: Acute and convalescent COVID-19 samples came from the United States, Italy and Spain. PBMCs, B-cell-depleted T cells, or T cells provided the cDNA or gDNA that made up the material.

The CDR3 is 15 residues long. V lost 1 base, J lost 2 bases, and 12 bases lay in between. Germline assignment: CDR1 SGHNT and CDR2 YYREEE (reference sequence). In the source study's methods: Reference gene primer amplification gave nucleated cell count estimates. Libraries were prepared by immunoSEQ multiplex PCR; TCRdb keeps only in-frame clonotypes and omits some of them. Clone size and the V and J calls come from that table; the DNA yielded D and trimming. Of nearly 45,000 clones detected, approximately 90% appear once; the ten largest clones hold 23%. Sequencing was carried out using peripheral blood. This TCR came from a woman of 80 years or more in a cohort sampled during active or convalescent COVID-19. The chain has TRBV5-4 and TRBJ1-1, with D possibly matching TRBD1 (5 bases). The CDR3, as DNA: TGTGCCAGCAGCTTGTTAGGGGCCGCAAACACTGAAGCTTTCTTT. As protein: CASSLLGAANTEAFF.